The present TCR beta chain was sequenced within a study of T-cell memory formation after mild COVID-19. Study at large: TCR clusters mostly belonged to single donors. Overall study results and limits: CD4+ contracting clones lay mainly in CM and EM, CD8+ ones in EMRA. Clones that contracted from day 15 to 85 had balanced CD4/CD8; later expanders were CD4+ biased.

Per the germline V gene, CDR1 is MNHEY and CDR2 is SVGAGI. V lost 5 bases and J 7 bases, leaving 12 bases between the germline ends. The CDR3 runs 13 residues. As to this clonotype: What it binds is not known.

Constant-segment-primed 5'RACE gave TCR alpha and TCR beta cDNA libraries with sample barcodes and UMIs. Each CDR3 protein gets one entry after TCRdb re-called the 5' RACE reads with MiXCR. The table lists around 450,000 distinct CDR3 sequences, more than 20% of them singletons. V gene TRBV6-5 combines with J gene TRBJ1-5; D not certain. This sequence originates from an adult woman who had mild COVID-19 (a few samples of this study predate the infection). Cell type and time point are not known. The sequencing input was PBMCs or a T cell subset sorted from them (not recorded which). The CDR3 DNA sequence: TGTGCCAGCAGTGCGCTGGGAGGGCAGCCCCAGCATTTT. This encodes CASSALGGQPQHF.